One T cell receptor beta chain is described in this entry. This entry comes from a study of blood T cell repertoires in COVID-19. Per the original data handling: Using reference gene primer amplification, nucleated cell counts were estimated. Generated by immunoSEQ multiplex PCR, the TCRdb table keeps only in-frame clones and is missing some. V, J and clone size derive from that table, while D and trimming were established from the DNA sequence. Here the sample spans about half a million clones, around 85% being singletons. This CDR3 is 12 amino acids long. Germline CDR1 is SQVTM and CDR2 is ANQGSEA. Trimming left V 1 base short and J 5 bases short, with 9 bases between. Individuals aged 18 to 89 years were recruited from roughly 23 US areas.

The receptor comes from a woman aged 60 to 75 who had recovered from COVID-19. V gene TRBV29-1 combines with J gene TRBJ2-7; TRBD1 is a possible D gene (6 bases). Sequenced sample: PBMCs or T cells enriched from blood (not recorded which). The CDR3 reads CSVEVQGHEQYF. CDR3 DNA: TGCAGCGTTGAAGTACAGGGTCACGAGCAGTACTTC.